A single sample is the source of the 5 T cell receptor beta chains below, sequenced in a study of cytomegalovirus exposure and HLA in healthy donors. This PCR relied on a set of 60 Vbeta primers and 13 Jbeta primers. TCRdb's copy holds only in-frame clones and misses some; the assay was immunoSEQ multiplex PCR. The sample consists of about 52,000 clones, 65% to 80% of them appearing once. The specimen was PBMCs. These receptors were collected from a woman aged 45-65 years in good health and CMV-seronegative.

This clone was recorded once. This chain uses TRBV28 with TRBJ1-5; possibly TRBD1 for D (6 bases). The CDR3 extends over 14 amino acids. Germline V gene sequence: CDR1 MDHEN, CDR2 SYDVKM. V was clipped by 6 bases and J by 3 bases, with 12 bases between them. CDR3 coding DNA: TGTGCCAGCAGCTACGGGGGGCTCAATCAGCCCCAGCATTTT. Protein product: CASSYGGLNQPQHF.

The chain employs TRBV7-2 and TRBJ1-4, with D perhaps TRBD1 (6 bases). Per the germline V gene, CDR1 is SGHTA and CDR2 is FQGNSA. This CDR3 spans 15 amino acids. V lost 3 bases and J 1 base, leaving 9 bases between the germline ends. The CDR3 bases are TGTGCCAGCAGCTTCCAACAGGGAACTAATGAAAAACTGTTTTTT. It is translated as CASSFQQGTNEKLFF.

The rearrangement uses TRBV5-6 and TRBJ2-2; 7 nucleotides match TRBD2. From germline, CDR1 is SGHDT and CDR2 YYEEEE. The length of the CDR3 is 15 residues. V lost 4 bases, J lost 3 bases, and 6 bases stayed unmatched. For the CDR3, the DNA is TGTGCCAGCAGCCGAGCGGGGTTCTACACCGGGGAGCTGTTTTTT. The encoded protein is CASSRAGFYTGELFF.

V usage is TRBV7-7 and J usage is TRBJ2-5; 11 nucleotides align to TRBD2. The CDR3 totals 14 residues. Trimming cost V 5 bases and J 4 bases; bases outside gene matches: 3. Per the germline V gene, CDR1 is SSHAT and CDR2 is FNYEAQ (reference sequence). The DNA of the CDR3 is TGTGCCAGCAGCCTTGGACTAGCGGGAGAGACCCAGTACTTC. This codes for CASSLGLAGETQYF.

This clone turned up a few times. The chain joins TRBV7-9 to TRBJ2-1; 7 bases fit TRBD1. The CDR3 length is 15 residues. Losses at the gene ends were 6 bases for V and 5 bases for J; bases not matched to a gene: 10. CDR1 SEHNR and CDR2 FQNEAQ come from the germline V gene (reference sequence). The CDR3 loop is CASRETGTAHNEQFF. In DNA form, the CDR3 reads TGTGCCAGCAGGGAAACCGGGACAGCACACAATGAGCAGTTCTTC.